The 14 T cell receptor beta chains listed next were all sequenced from one sample in a study of OX40 agonist ivuxolimab in advanced cancers. Clones were sequenced by immunoSEQ multiplex PCR, and TCRdb holds only the in-frame ones, with some missing. The sample has some 41,000 clones, under 95% seen once. The specimen was CD4+ or CD8+ T cells sorted from blood, collected in a trial of the OX40 agonist ivuxolimab. These receptors were collected from an adult with an advanced solid tumor such as melanoma, head and neck, liver or kidney cancer.

A few counts support this clone. The V gene is TRBV29-1, the J gene TRBJ2-7; D unresolved. The germline V and J ends were trimmed by 5 bases and 5 bases, with 19 bases remaining between them. CDR3 length: 14 amino acids. CDR1 is SQVTM, CDR2 ANQGSEA, per germline. This CDR3 reads CSVYVAAALNEQYF. CDR3 bases: TGCAGCGTTTATGTCGCAGCCGCCCTTAACGAGCAGTACTTC.

The chain is built from TRBV27 and TRBJ2-3; 9 nucleotides line up with TRBD1. J was trimmed by 4 bases and V by 6 bases; bases with no gene match: 8. The CDR3 length is 15 residues. CDR1 MNHEY and CDR2 SMNVEV come from the germline V gene (reference sequence). In nucleotides, the CDR3 is TGTGCCAGCAGGCAACAGGGGGCTTTTCCAGATACGCAGTATTTT. Amino acid sequence: CASRQQGAFPDTQYF.

This chain uses TRBV5-8 with TRBJ1-1, with TRBD1 as a possible D gene (5 bases). The CDR3 is made up of 14 amino acids. V lost 5 bases and J 6 bases, leaving 17 bases between the germline ends. Germline values: CDR1 SGHTS, CDR2 YDEGEE. The CDR3 nucleotides are TGTGCCAGCAGTTTCCCCTCTCGAGGGGCTGAAGCTTTCTTT. Translation gives CASSFPSRGAEAFF.

The chain recombines TRBV4-1 with TRBJ2-3; TRBD2 agrees at 8 bases. The CDR3 contains 18 residues. Trimming cost V 0 bases and J 1 base; bases outside gene matches: 9. Germline V gene lookup returns CDR1 MGHRA and CDR2 YSYEKL. The CDR3 spells CASSQDFSGRQRTDTQYF. The CDR3 nucleotides read TGCGCCAGCAGCCAAGATTTCAGCGGGAGACAACGCACAGATACGCAGTATTTT.

This rearrangement joins TRBV27 to TRBJ1-2, with D tentatively TRBD1 (6 bases). Deletions cut 1 base from V and 4 bases from J, with 10 bases between. Germline CDR1 is MNHEY and CDR2 is SMNVEV (reference sequence). CDR3 size: 14 residues. In DNA, the CDR3 is TGTGCCAGCAGTTTATGGGGGCAAGGCTATGGCTACACCTTC. This codes for CASSLWGQGYGYTF.

The J gene is TRBJ2-1, the V gene TRBV4-1; no firm D call. The V gene's germline CDR1 is MGHRA and CDR2 YSYEKL. V gave up 0 bases and J gave up 0 bases, with 12 bases separating them. CDR3 length equals 17 residues. This CDR3 reads CASSQEGPLSSYNEQFF. DNA for the CDR3: TGCGCCAGCAGCCAAGAGGGCCCGCTAAGCTCCTACAATGAGCAGTTCTTC.

The gene calls are TRBV5-5 and TRBJ1-6; D is unresolved. The V end was cut by 0 bases, the J end by 5 bases, with 6 bases between. The CDR3 is made up of 14 amino acids. Germline V lookup: CDR1 SGHKS, CDR2 YYEKEE (reference sequence). CDR3: CASSLEVDNSPLHF. In DNA, the CDR3 is TGTGCCAGCAGCTTGGAGGTTGATAATTCACCCCTCCACTTT. The variable domain in full, with the rest retrieved from reference TRBV5-5 and TRBJ1-6, is DAGVTQSPTHLIKTRGQQVTLRCSPISGHKSVSWYQQVLGQGPQFIFQYYEKEERGRGNFPDRFSARQFPNYSSELNVNALLLGDSALYLCASSLEVDNSPLHFGNGTRLTVT.

V and J are TRBV9 and TRBJ1-2; 12 bases match TRBD1. V lost 0 bases and J lost 4; bases outside the gene matches: 7. Looked up from germline, CDR1 is SGDLS and CDR2 is YYNGEE. The CDR3 extends over 17 amino acids. CDR3 loop: CASSVDRGTGGFYGYTF. The CDR3 coding sequence is TGTGCCAGCAGCGTAGACCGCGGGACAGGGGGCTTCTATGGCTACACCTTC.

The rearrangement uses TRBV7-9 and TRBJ1-1; D ambiguous. The germline V gene encodes CDR1 SEHNR and CDR2 FQNEAQ (reference sequence). There are 15 residues in the CDR3. V lost 0 bases and J 6 bases, leaving 14 bases between the germline ends. For the CDR3, the DNA is TGTGCCAGCAGCTTAGCGGCCGGGAGCCGTCCTGAAGCTTTCTTT. Translation: CASSLAAGSRPEAFF.

This clone has a handful of counts. This chain links TRBV25-1 with TRBJ1-1; no clear D gene. Trimming stripped 4 bases from V and 2 bases from J, with 5 bases between. The CDR3 loop spans 12 amino acids. CDR1 MGHDK and CDR2 SYGVNS come from the germline V gene. Written as DNA, the CDR3 is TGTGCCAGCAGTGGGATAAACACTGAAGCTTTCTTT. The encoded protein is CASSGINTEAFF.

The chain has TRBV27 and TRBJ1-1; D uncertain. This CDR3 is built from 14 residues. V was shortened by 7 bases and J by 3 bases, with 15 bases between the two germline ends. Germline V gene sequence: CDR1 MNHEY, CDR2 SMNVEV (reference sequence). CDR3 sequence: CASTYSASHTEAFF. The CDR3 region has the DNA TGTGCCAGCACCTATTCGGCCTCCCACACTGAAGCTTTCTTT.

The V and J genes are TRBV5-8 and TRBJ2-5; TRBD2 matches 16 bases. Losses at the gene ends were 3 bases for V and 3 bases for J; bases not matched to a gene: 5. The CDR3 totals 17 residues. Germline V gives CDR1 SGHTS, CDR2 YDEGEE. The CDR3 loop reads CASSSGLAGGVEETQYF. The CDR3 DNA reads TGTGCCAGCAGCTCGGGACTAGCGGGAGGGGTAGAAGAGACCCAGTACTTC. The variable domain in full, with the rest retrieved from reference TRBV5-8 and TRBJ2-5, is EAGVTQSPTHLIKTRGQQATLRCSPISGHTSVYWYQQALGLGLQFLLWYDEGEERNRGNFPPRFSGRQFPNYSSELNVNALELEDSALYLCASSSGLAGGVEETQYFGPGTRLLVL.

The chain has TRBV7-8 and TRBJ1-2; D may be TRBD1 (5 bases). CDR3 length equals 14 residues. Between the trimmed V and J ends, which lost 1 base and 1 base, there was a span of 7 bases. The germline gives CDR1 SGHVS, CDR2 FQNEAQ. DNA for the CDR3: TGTGCCAGCAGCTTAGACGGGGGTAACTATGGCTACACCTTC. Its protein product is CASSLDGGNYGYTF.

This clone was counted once. The CDR3 here is CASSLSSYEQYF. CDR3 DNA: TGTGCCAGCAGCCTGAGCTCCTACGAGCAGTACTTC. V usage is TRBV7-9 and J usage is TRBJ2-7, with no clear D. This CDR3 region has 12 residues. Trimming cost V 5 bases and J 0 bases, with 5 bases left between them. The germline gives CDR1 SEHNR, CDR2 FQNEAQ (reference sequence).